The 20 T cell receptor beta chains below come from one sample, sequenced in a study of OX40 agonist ivuxolimab in advanced cancers. Assay: immunoSEQ multiplex PCR; the TCRdb copy retains only in-frame clones and omits some. The sample includes 60,000 or so clones, 75% to 90% seen only once; the top ten take approximately 16%. The source material was CD4+ or CD8+ T cells sorted from blood, sampled in a trial of the OX40 agonist ivuxolimab. The receptors derive from an adult with an advanced solid tumor such as melanoma, head and neck, liver or kidney cancer.

This clone showed up just once. The rearrangement links TRBV7-9 to TRBJ1-1; 12 positions match TRBD1. The germline gives CDR1 SEHNR, CDR2 FQNEAQ (reference sequence). This CDR3 spans 14 amino acids. The V segment lost 0 bases and the J segment 11 bases; nucleotides outside the gene matches: 4. The CDR3 DNA reads TGTGCCAGCAGCTTAGCGGGACAGGGGGCCGAGGCTTTCTTT. Translation: CASSLAGQGAEAFF.

The genes are TRBV7-9 and TRBJ2-7; a weak D match, TRBD2 (6 bases). CDR1 is SEHNR, CDR2 FQNEAQ, per germline (reference sequence). There are 14 residues in the CDR3. Trimming stripped 3 bases from V and 7 bases from J, with 16 bases between. This CDR3 is CASSFAGLLWEQYF. CDR3 sequence (DNA): TGTGCCAGCAGCTTCGCGGGACTGTTATGGGAGCAGTACTTC. Drawing the rest from reference TRBV7-9 and TRBJ2-7, the complete variable domain is DTGVSQNPRHKITKRGQNVTFRCDPISEHNRLYWYRQTLGQGPEFLTYFQNEAQLEKSRLLSDRFSAERPKGSFSTLEIQRTEQGDSAMYLCASSFAGLLWEQYFGPGTRLTVT.

This chain links TRBV4-2 with TRBJ2-7; maybe TRBD2 (5 bases). This CDR3 has 16 amino acids. Looked up from germline, CDR1 is LGHNA and CDR2 is YNFKEQ. V was clipped by 1 base and J by 0 bases, with 13 bases between them. In nucleotides, the CDR3 is TGTGCCAGCAGCCAAGGTCAGGAGGTACACTCCTACGAGCAGTACTTC. Encoded protein: CASSQGQEVHSYEQYF.

The V call is TRBV7-3, the J call TRBJ2-7, with unresolved D. Germline assignment: CDR1 SGHTA and CDR2 FQGTGA. V was clipped by 3 bases and J by 4 bases, with 4 bases between them. The CDR3 totals 11 residues. CDR3 DNA sequence: TGTGCCAGCAGCTTCTCATACGAGCAGTACTTC. Translated: CASSFSYEQYF.

The chain is built from TRBV5-6 and TRBJ2-1; D ambiguous. V was clipped by 1 base and J by 0 bases, with 11 bases between them. Germline loops: CDR1 SGHDT, CDR2 YYEEEE. This CDR3 has 16 residues. The CDR3 sequence is CASSLKRPGSYNEQFF. CDR3 coding DNA: TGTGCCAGCAGCTTGAAGCGTCCTGGCTCCTACAATGAGCAGTTCTTC.

CDR3 DNA sequence: TGTGCCAGCAGCCCCGTCGGGACAGGGTGGAACATTCAGTACTTC. Translated, it gives CASSPVGTGWNIQYF. This chain links TRBV7-9 with TRBJ2-4; 9 positions agree with TRBD1. This CDR3 has 15 amino acids. The V and J ends lost 5 bases and 7 bases, in that order; junction bases with no gene match: 9. Germline CDR1 and CDR2: SEHNR and FQNEAQ (reference sequence).

For this clone: The junction departs from the called germline gene at one end, perhaps through a read error. The CDR3 here is CAISESSNQPQHF. The CDR3 bases are TGTGCCATCAGTGAGTCGAGCAATCAGCCCCAGCATTTT. The chain recombines TRBV6-6 with TRBJ1-5, with D hard to call. Germline assignment: CDR1 MNHNY and CDR2 SVGAGI (reference sequence). This CDR3 has 13 residues.

The chain uses TRBV5-1 and TRBJ2-3, with D possibly TRBD2 on 6 matching bases. The V end was cut by 2 bases, the J end by 3 bases, with 7 bases between. Germline V gene lookup returns CDR1 SGHRS and CDR2 YFSETQ. This CDR3 has 13 residues. CDR3 loop: CASSLGRTDTQYF. For the CDR3, the DNA is TGCGCCAGCAGCTTAGGGAGGACAGATACGCAGTATTTT.

J is TRBJ2-2 and V is TRBV10-3; possible D gene TRBD1, 6 bases. Deletions cut 2 bases from V and 5 bases from J, with 15 bases between. Germline values: CDR1 ENHRY, CDR2 SYGVKD. This CDR3 has 16 residues. CDR3 protein: CAISEAVQRGTGELFF. As DNA, the CDR3 is TGTGCCATCAGTGAGGCCGTCCAGAGGGGGACCGGGGAGCTGTTTTTT.

The chain is built from TRBV5-5 and TRBJ1-1; 7 bases line up with TRBD1. The V gene end was trimmed by 6 bases and the J gene end by 4 bases; junction bases not matched to a gene: 6. There are 13 residues in the CDR3. Germline CDR1 reads SGHKS; CDR2 reads YYEKEE (reference sequence). The CDR3 region is CASTPTGSTEAFF. Here the CDR3 DNA reads TGTGCCAGCACCCCGACAGGGAGCACTGAAGCTTTCTTT.

The V and J genes are TRBV6-1 and TRBJ2-7; 8 bases fit TRBD2. Germline trimming cut 5 bases from V and 6 bases from J; bases unmatched to any gene: 6. Per germline, CDR1 MNHNS and CDR2 SASEGT. The CDR3 is 13 amino acids. The CDR3 bases are TGTGCCAGCAGTTTTATCCTAGCGGGCGAGCAGTACTTC. Its translation is CASSFILAGEQYF.

The chain uses TRBV18 and TRBJ2-2; D gene unclear. Germline CDR1 and CDR2: KGHSH and LQKENI. The CDR3 extends over 15 amino acids. V gave up 2 bases and J gave up 0 bases, with 7 bases separating them. In DNA form, the CDR3 reads TGTGCCAGCTCACCATCGAACGCGAACACCGGGGAGCTGTTTTTT. Protein: CASSPSNANTGELFF.

The rearrangement uses TRBV19 and TRBJ2-7, with 7 nucleotides matching TRBD1. The CDR3 extends over 15 amino acids. Germline CDR1 reads LNHDA; CDR2 reads SQIVND (reference sequence). Germline trimming cut 6 bases from V and 1 base from J; bases unmatched to any gene: 9. Written as DNA, the CDR3 is TGTGCCAGTAGACCCACCGGGACAGAATCCTACGAGCAGTACTTC. Protein sequence: CASRPTGTESYEQYF.

The chain uses TRBV28 and TRBJ1-2; possible D gene TRBD1, 5 bases. This CDR3 comprises 12 residues. Trimming stripped 10 bases from V and 6 bases from J, with 15 bases between. CDR1 MDHEN and CDR2 SYDVKM come from the germline V gene. CDR3 residues: CATRGGMDGYTF. The CDR3 nucleotides read TGTGCCACCCGTGGGGGTATGGATGGCTACACCTTC.

The V and J genes are TRBV6-6 and TRBJ2-7, with 12 bases matching TRBD2. CDR3 length: 15 residues. CDR1 is MNHNY and CDR2 is SVGAGI in the germline V gene (reference sequence). The ends lost 7 bases at V and 0 bases at J; junction bases unmatched: 4. This CDR3 is CASTVTSGSSYEQYF. CDR3 coding DNA: TGTGCCAGCACTGTGACTAGCGGGAGCTCCTACGAGCAGTACTTC.

The V gene is TRBV2, the J gene TRBJ1-1, with 9 nucleotides matching TRBD1. The CDR3 loop spans 15 amino acids. V trimming: 7 bases; J trimming: 1 base; junction bases outside the gene matches: 7. Germline loops: CDR1 SNHLY, CDR2 FYNNEI. This chain's CDR3 is CASTGTGKPNTEAFF. The CDR3 nucleotides are TGTGCCAGCACTGGGACAGGGAAACCGAACACTGAAGCTTTCTTT.

J is TRBJ2-7 and V is TRBV29-1; D call uncertain. The CDR3 extends over 12 amino acids. Per germline, CDR1 SQVTM and CDR2 ANQGSEA. The V end lost 0 bases, the J end lost 1 base, and 4 bases lay between the germline ends. The CDR3 DNA reads TGCAGCGTTGAAGATGAGTCCTACGAGCAGTACTTC. As protein: CSVEDESYEQYF.

The chain has TRBV5-4 and TRBJ2-2; D unresolved. In germline, CDR1 is SGHNT, CDR2 YYREEE (reference sequence). V was cut by 6 bases and J by 8 bases, with 14 bases left in between. The CDR3 runs 13 residues. The CDR3 DNA reads TGTGCCAGCACCTTAAAGGATCTGGGGGAGCTGTTTTTT. Its translation: CASTLKDLGELFF.

This chain joins TRBV30 and TRBJ2-6, with a possible D match to TRBD1 (5 bases). The CDR3 contains 15 residues. Trimming left V 0 bases short and J 1 base short, with 7 bases between. Germline V gene sequence: CDR1 GTSNPN, CDR2 SVGIG (reference sequence). The CDR3 sequence is CAWSVAGSGANVLTF. Written as DNA, the CDR3 is TGTGCCTGGAGTGTAGCAGGGTCTGGGGCCAACGTCCTGACTTTC.

CDR3 DNA sequence: TGTGCCAGCATCAATGGAGGGTATGGCTACACCTTC. Encoded protein: CASINGGYGYTF. The rearrangement joins TRBV28 to TRBJ1-2; D ambiguous. The CDR3 spans 12 residues. V shed 7 bases and J shed 5 bases, with 11 bases lying between them. CDR1 and CDR2 (germline): MDHEN, SYDVKM.